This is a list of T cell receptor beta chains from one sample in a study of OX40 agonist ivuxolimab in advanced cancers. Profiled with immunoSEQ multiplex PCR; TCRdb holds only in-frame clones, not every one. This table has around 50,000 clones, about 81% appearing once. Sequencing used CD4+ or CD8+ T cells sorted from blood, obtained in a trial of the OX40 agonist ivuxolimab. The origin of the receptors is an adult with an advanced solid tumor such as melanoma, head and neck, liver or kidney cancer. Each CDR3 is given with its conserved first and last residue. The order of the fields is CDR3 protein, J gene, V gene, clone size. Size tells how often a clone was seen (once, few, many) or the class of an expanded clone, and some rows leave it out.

CDR3: CASSPIAGVTYEQYF
J: TRBJ2-7
V: TRBV7-2
size: -

CDR3: CASSTRLAGFVETQYF
J: TRBJ2-5
V: TRBV19
size: -

CDR3: CASSFDRDFYEQYF
J: TRBJ2-7
V: TRBV11-2
size: -

CDR3: CASSVSTGTGGTSFYEQYF
J: TRBJ2-7
V: TRBV9
size: few

CDR3: CATSSKPSRSVNTEAFF
J: TRBJ1-1
V: TRBV15
size: few

CDR3: CASSIVSGGGRETQYF
J: TRBJ2-5
V: TRBV19
size: -

CDR3: CASSGTSGGLGTQYF
J: TRBJ2-5
V: TRBV11-3
size: -

CDR3: CASRGGTGGLWGNTEAFF
J: TRBJ1-1
V: TRBV5-6
size: -

CDR3: CASSPGTSGGPGETQYF
J: TRBJ2-5
V: TRBV7-3
size: -

CDR3: CASTLDSSYNSPLHF
J: TRBJ1-6
V: TRBV9
size: -

CDR3: CASSKVKQILYLYEQYF
J: TRBJ2-7
V: TRBV21-1
size: -

CDR3: CASSYSGEGMNTEAFF
J: TRBJ1-1
V: TRBV6-5
size: -

CDR3: CASSRGEGTGGELFF
J: TRBJ2-2
V: TRBV5-6
size: -

CDR3: CASSPTGGEGGYTF
J: TRBJ1-2
V: TRBV18
size: -

CDR3: CASRGAEEGETQYF
J: TRBJ2-5
V: TRBV11-3
size: -

CDR3: CASSARRGAYNEKLFF
J: TRBJ1-4
V: TRBV19
size: -

CDR3: CASSIQGNSNQPQHF
J: TRBJ1-5
V: TRBV7-2
size: -

CDR3: CASSLTGLQETQYF
J: TRBJ2-5
V: TRBV5-1
size: -

CDR3: CASSEEGARGGYTF
J: TRBJ1-2
V: TRBV10-1
size: -

CDR3: CASSQGWTSGVETQYF
J: TRBJ2-5
V: TRBV14
size: -

CDR3: CASSFVGLAGGPRNIQYF
J: TRBJ2-4
V: TRBV5-8
size: -

CDR3: CASVVDRVNDQPQHF
J: TRBJ1-5
V: TRBV12-5
size: -

CDR3: CANSLAGETQYF
J: TRBJ2-5
V: TRBV6-6
size: -

CDR3: CASSLSRGGNPEQFF
J: TRBJ2-1
V: TRBV7-3
size: once

CDR3: CASSLRPPTDTQYF
J: TRBJ2-3
V: TRBV5-1
size: -

CDR3: CAISESGRSYEQYF
J: TRBJ2-7
V: TRBV10-3
size: -

CDR3: CASSEGRQETQYF
J: TRBJ2-5
V: TRBV19
size: -

CDR3: CASSLFLSYEQYF
J: TRBJ2-7
V: TRBV5-4
size: -

CDR3: CASSIYINQPQHF
J: TRBJ1-5
V: TRBV19
size: once